Detailed here is one T cell receptor beta chain. The source of the sample is a study of blood T cell repertoires in COVID-19. The overall study: Acute-phase and convalescent COVID-19 samples originated in the United States, Italy and Spain.

The germline CDR1 and CDR2 sequences are SGHVS and FNYEAQ. This CDR3 has 11 residues. Trimming left V 5 bases short and J 8 bases short, with 6 bases between. In the original processing: Estimation of nucleated cell counts relied on the amplification of reference gene primers. The table came from immunoSEQ multiplex PCR; TCRdb's copy has only in-frame clones and leaves some out. The DNA was the basis for D and trimming; V, J and clone size are from that table. The repertoire holds more than 95,000 clones, with less than 95% as singletons. The sequenced sample was peripheral blood. The TCR originated in a human donor with active COVID-19. The donor label of this sample is uncertain. The chain employs TRBV7-6 and TRBJ2-2; D unclear. The CDR3 DNA reads TGTGCCAGCAGCCCCTCTGGGGAGCTGTTTTTT. As protein: CASSPSGELFF.